This entry lists 13 T cell receptor beta chains sequenced from one sample in a study of identical twins. TCRdb recomputed calls from the 5' RACE reads with MiXCR, one row per CDR3 protein. Of 250,000 or so distinct CDR3 sequences listed, approximately 8.3% are singletons. In addition, the sample was reused for a study of yellow fever vaccine responses in identical twins.

Sample: CD8+ T cells sorted from blood. The receptors originated from a woman younger than 35 in good health.

The chain employs TRBV15 and TRBJ2-1, with 7 bases aligning to TRBD1. CDR3 length: 15 residues. Germline CDR1 and CDR2: LNHNV and YYDKDF (reference sequence). The trim removed 4 bases at V and 4 bases at J, leaving 7 bases unmatched. Here the CDR3 DNA reads TGTGCCACCAGCAAGACAGGGAACACGTACAATGAGCAGTTCTTC. Translation gives CATSKTGNTYNEQFF.

This clonotype was observed many times. The V call is TRBV12-3 or TRBV12-4, the J call TRBJ2-3; 13 nucleotides line up with TRBD2. After removal of 7 bases from V and 10 bases from J, the junction contained 14 bases not matched to a gene. CDR3 length equals 16 residues. This CDR3 reads CASIPGLAGPRGAQYF. In DNA, the CDR3 is TGTGCCAGCATCCCGGGACTAGCGGGACCCAGGGGGGCGCAGTATTTT.

The rearrangement uses TRBV4-3 and TRBJ1-5; D is perhaps TRBD1 (6 bases). The ends were cut back, 0 bases at V and 7 bases at J, with 19 bases in the middle. The CDR3 length is 17 residues. Germline values: CDR1 LGHNA, CDR2 YSLEER. DNA of the CDR3: TGCGCCAGCAGCCAAGACGCCCTTCCGGGGGCGGGACAGCCCCAGCATTTT. This sequence encodes CASSQDALPGAGQPQHF.

This clonotype was seen more than once but under ten times. This chain uses TRBV21-1 with TRBJ1-3; the table's D call of TRBD1 was not tested on the DNA. TRBV21-1 is labeled a pseudogene. The CDR3 sequence is 16 residues long. The CDR3 nucleotides read TGTGCCAGCAGCAAGGGAGAACACCCTGAAGGAAACACCATATATTTT. Protein sequence: CASSKGEHPEGNTIYF.

This chain connects TRBV6-2 or TRBV6-3 to TRBJ2-7; D is unclear. The V end lost 2 bases, the J end lost 0 bases, and 8 bases lay between the germline ends. Germline lookup yields CDR1 MNHEY and CDR2 SVGEGT. This CDR3 has 14 amino acids. CDR3 region: CASSYRPPSYEQYF. The CDR3 coding sequence is TGTGCCAGCAGTTACCGCCCTCCCTCCTACGAGCAGTACTTC.

V gene TRBV4-3 combines with J gene TRBJ2-3; D remains unclear. Trimming cost V 0 bases and J 5 bases, with 21 bases left between them. The CDR3 runs 18 residues. Germline V gene sequence: CDR1 LGHNA, CDR2 YSLEER. CDR3 amino acids: CASSQDVGVLSVLDTQYF. CDR3 nucleotide sequence: TGCGCCAGCAGCCAAGATGTAGGAGTACTGAGTGTATTAGATACGCAGTATTTT.

V usage is TRBV28 and J usage is TRBJ2-5, with TRBD2 matching over 11 bases. Germline V gives CDR1 MDHEN, CDR2 SYDVKM. With 2 bases clipped from V and 4 bases from J, the junction kept 6 bases outside the gene matches. CDR3 length equals 16 residues. The CDR3: CASSLDLAGGSETQYF. Written as DNA, the CDR3 is TGTGCCAGCAGTTTAGACCTAGCGGGGGGTTCAGAGACCCAGTACTTC.

There are a few counts of this clonotype. This sequence joins TRBV6-1 and TRBJ2-1; 8 nucleotides align to TRBD2. CDR1 and CDR2 from the germline V gene are MNHNS and SASEGT. The CDR3 runs 14 residues. Trimming took 3 bases from V and 4 from J; bases not matched to a gene: 2. CDR3 region: CASSEASGYNEQFF. The CDR3 region has the DNA TGTGCCAGCAGTGAGGCTAGCGGGTACAATGAGCAGTTCTTC.

The sample holds a few counts of this clonotype. This chain links TRBV6-2 or TRBV6-3 with TRBJ2-2; perhaps D is TRBD1 or TRBD2 (5 bases each). This CDR3 has 16 amino acids. CDR1 is MNHEY and CDR2 is SVGEGT in the germline V gene. Trimming removed 6 bases at V and 0 bases at J, with 14 bases between. The CDR3 protein is CASSPGAATNTGELFF. The CDR3 nucleotides are TGTGCCAGCAGCCCCGGGGCGGCGACGAACACCGGGGAGCTGTTTTTT.

This clonotype was counted a few times. The CDR3 sequence is CASSQDRASWNIQYF. The CDR3 region has the DNA TGCGCCAGCAGCCAAGACAGGGCCTCTTGGAACATTCAGTACTTC. The gene calls are TRBV4-3 and TRBJ2-4; weak D call: TRBD1 (5 bases). CDR3 length: 15 amino acids. Germline V CDR1 and CDR2: LGHNA, YSLEER. Trimming cost V 0 bases and J 7 bases, with 13 bases left between them.

This clonotype appeared many times. The V and J genes are TRBV10-3 and TRBJ2-5, with unresolved D. Germline values: CDR1 ENHRY, CDR2 SYGVKD. The length of the CDR3 is 15 residues. V was pared by 0 bases and J by 1 base, with 9 bases between. The DNA for the CDR3 is TGTGCCATCAGTGAGTCATCTGGGTTCCAAGAGACCCAGTACTTC. This encodes CAISESSGFQETQYF.

In this sample, this clonotype turned up many times. The V gene is TRBV4-1, the J gene TRBJ1-1; D perhaps matches TRBD1 (5 bases). The ends were cut back, 4 bases at V and 3 bases at J, with 21 bases in the middle. This CDR3 is 17 amino acids long. From germline, CDR1 is MGHRA and CDR2 YSYEKL. The CDR3 loop is CASSPPGGRGVYTEAFF. The CDR3 DNA reads as TGCGCCAGCAGCCCCCCGGGTGGGAGAGGGGTTTACACTGAAGCTTTCTTT.

The chain links TRBV27 to TRBJ1-2, with TRBD1 matching over 7 bases. V dropped 2 bases and J dropped 2; count of bases not matched to a gene: 8. Germline lookup yields CDR1 MNHEY and CDR2 SMNVEV (reference sequence). CDR3 length: 16 amino acids. Written as DNA, the CDR3 is TGTGCCAGCAGTTTAGAGAGGACAGGAGGGAACTATGGCTACACCTTC. Encoded protein: CASSLERTGGNYGYTF.